These T cell receptor beta chains were read from a single sample in a study of blood T cell repertoires in COVID-19. Generated by immunoSEQ multiplex PCR, the TCRdb table keeps only in-frame clones and is missing some. Of approximately 99,000 clones listed, around 83% are singletons. The sequenced sample was peripheral blood. These receptors came from a man aged 70-80 years with active or convalescent COVID-19. Both conserved end residues are part of each CDR3. The D gene is left open where the match is weak. The size field is filled for only some rows; it gives once, few, many or a size class.

V gene,clone size,D gene,J gene,CDR3 protein,CDR3 DNA
TRBV20-1,.,TRBD2,TRBJ2-5,CSASPLGGGARQETQYF,TGCAGTGCTAGTCCCCTTGGCGGGGGGGCCAGGCAAGAGACCCAGTACTTC
TRBV7-9,.,.,TRBJ1-1,CASSLQQDAEAFF,TGTGCCAGCAGCTTACAACAGGACGCTGAAGCTTTCTTT
TRBV7-2,.,.,TRBJ1-4,CASSLGANNEKLFF,TGTGCCAGCAGCTTAGGGGCTAATAATGAAAAACTGTTTTTT
TRBV3-1/TRBV3-2,.,TRBD1,TRBJ1-2,CASRLKGQGDGYTF,TGTGCCAGCAGACTGAAGGGACAGGGTGATGGCTACACCTTC
TRBV6-6,.,TRBD2,TRBJ2-5,CASSSLAVQETQYF,TGTGCCAGCAGTTCTCTAGCGGTCCAAGAGACCCAGTACTTC
TRBV3-1/TRBV3-2,.,TRBD1,TRBJ2-6,CASSQFYRQGSLGANVLTF,TGTGCCAGCAGCCAATTTTACAGACAGGGGTCGCTGGGGGCCAACGTCCTGACTTTC
TRBV18,.,TRBD1,TRBJ1-3,CASSPLAGQTNSGNTIYF,TGTGCCAGCTCACCACTTGCGGGACAGACCAACTCTGGAAACACCATATATTTT
TRBV6-6,.,.,TRBJ1-4,CASSLSSPEKLFF,TGTGCCAGCAGTTTAAGTAGTCCGGAAAAACTGTTTTTT
TRBV15,.,TRBD1,TRBJ1-1,CATSTQTGPTEAFF,TGTGCCACCAGCACCCAGACAGGGCCCACTGAAGCTTTCTTT
TRBV30,.,.,TRBJ1-6,CAWSLKGGSYNSPLHF,TGTGCCTGGAGTTTAAAAGGCGGCAGTTATAATTCACCCCTCCACTTT
TRBV7-2,.,TRBD1,TRBJ2-3,CASSTKGQGGTDTQYF,TGTGCCAGCAGCACAAAGGGACAGGGGGGCACAGATACGCAGTATTTT
TRBV5-1,.,.,TRBJ2-5,CASSLDRQETQYF,TGCGCCAGCAGCTTGGACAGACAAGAGACCCAGTACTTC
TRBV7-3,.,.,TRBJ2-1,CASSLTAYNEQFF,TGTGCCAGCAGCTTAACGGCTTACAATGAGCAGTTCTTC
TRBV30,.,TRBD2,TRBJ2-3,CAWSVGTSGGGDTQYF,TGTGCCTGGAGTGTAGGGACTAGCGGGGGTGGAGATACGCAGTATTTT
TRBV2,few,.,TRBJ2-7,CASSGQDSYEQYF,TGTGCCAGCAGTGGACAGGACTCCTACGAGCAGTACTTC
TRBV7-9,.,TRBD2,TRBJ2-1,CASSDLAGRNEQFF,TGTGCCAGCAGCGACCTAGCGGGGAGAAATGAGCAGTTCTTC
TRBV15,.,.,TRBJ2-2,CATSRDTRGSGELFF,TGTGCCACCAGCAGAGATACGAGGGGGTCCGGGGAGCTGTTTTTT
TRBV2,.,TRBD1,TRBJ1-1,CASGGTGGYTEAFF,TGTGCCAGCGGGGGGACAGGGGGCTACACTGAAGCTTTCTTT
TRBV5-1,.,.,TRBJ1-3,CASSLGSSVPGVNTIYF,TGCGCCAGCAGCTTGGGTTCGTCGGTTCCGGGGGTCAACACCATATATTTT
TRBV25-1,.,TRBD1,TRBJ1-4,CASSSRPGTGNEKLFF,TGTGCCAGCAGTTCACGGCCCGGGACAGGGAATGAAAAACTGTTTTTT
TRBV28,.,TRBD2,TRBJ2-6,CASSFGLAGGYISGANVLTF,TGTGCCAGCAGTTTTGGACTAGCGGGGGGGTACATCTCTGGGGCCAACGTCCTGACTTTC
TRBV5-1,.,TRBD2,TRBJ2-5,CASSLATLAGVETQYF,TGCGCCAGCAGCTTGGCCACACTAGCGGGGGTGGAGACCCAGTACTTC
TRBV5-4,.,.,TRBJ1-2,CASSLPSGTYYGYTF,TGTGCCAGCAGCCTACCGTCGGGGACTTATTATGGCTACACCTTC
TRBV7-9,.,TRBD1,TRBJ1-2,CASSPKGGGNYGYTF,TGTGCCAGCAGCCCGAAAGGAGGGGGCAACTATGGCTACACCTTC
TRBV5-1,.,.,TRBJ1-1,CASSLVPGAMNTEAFF,TGCGCCAGCAGCTTGGTGCCAGGGGCCATGAACACTGAAGCTTTCTTT
TRBV5-1,.,.,TRBJ1-1,CASSLGLHGANTEAFF,TGCGCCAGCAGCTTGGGGTTGCACGGAGCGAACACTGAAGCTTTCTTT
TRBV3-1/TRBV3-2,.,TRBD2,TRBJ2-3,CASSKTSGGSTDTQYF,TGTGCCAGCAGCAAAACTAGCGGGGGGAGCACAGATACGCAGTATTTT
TRBV4-1,.,.,TRBJ1-5,CASSQELPGNQPQHF,TGCGCCAGCAGCCAAGAATTACCAGGCAATCAGCCCCAGCATTTT
TRBV29-1,.,.,TRBJ1-1,CSVEGTQGGTEAFF,TGCAGCGTTGAAGGTACTCAGGGAGGGACTGAAGCTTTCTTT